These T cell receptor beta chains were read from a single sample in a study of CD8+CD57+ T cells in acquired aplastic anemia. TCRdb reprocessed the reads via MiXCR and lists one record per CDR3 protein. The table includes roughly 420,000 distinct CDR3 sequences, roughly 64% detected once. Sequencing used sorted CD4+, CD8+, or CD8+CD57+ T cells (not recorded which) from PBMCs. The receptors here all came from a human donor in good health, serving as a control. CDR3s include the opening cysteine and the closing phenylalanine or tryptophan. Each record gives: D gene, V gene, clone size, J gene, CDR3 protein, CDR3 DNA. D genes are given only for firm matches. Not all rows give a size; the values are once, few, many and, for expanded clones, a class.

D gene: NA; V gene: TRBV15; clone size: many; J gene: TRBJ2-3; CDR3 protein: CATSRDRLGGTDTQYF; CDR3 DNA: TGTGCCACCAGCAGAGACAGGTTAGGGGGCACAGATACGCAGTATTTT
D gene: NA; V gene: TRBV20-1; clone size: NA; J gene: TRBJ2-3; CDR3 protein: CSASLGAGRTQYF; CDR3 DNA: TGCAGTGCTAGCTTGGGGGCGGGGAGGACGCAGTATTTT
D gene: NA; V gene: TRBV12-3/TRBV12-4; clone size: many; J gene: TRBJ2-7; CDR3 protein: CARGTSGNSYEQYF; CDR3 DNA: TGTGCCAGGGGGACCTCCGGTAACTCCTACGAGCAGTACTTC
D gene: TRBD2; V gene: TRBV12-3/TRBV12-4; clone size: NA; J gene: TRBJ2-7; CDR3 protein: CASIQLAGGHEYF; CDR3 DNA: TGTGCCAGCATTCAGCTAGCGGGGGGCCATGAGTACTTC
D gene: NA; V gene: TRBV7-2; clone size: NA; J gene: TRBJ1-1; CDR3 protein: CASSLATGVWTEAFF; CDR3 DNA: TGTGCCAGCAGCTTAGCGACAGGCGTATGGACTGAAGCTTTCTTT
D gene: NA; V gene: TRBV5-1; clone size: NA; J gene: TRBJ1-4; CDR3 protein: CASSLAGDKEKLFF; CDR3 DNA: TGCGCCAGCAGCCTCGCGGGGGACAAGGAAAAACTGTTTTTT
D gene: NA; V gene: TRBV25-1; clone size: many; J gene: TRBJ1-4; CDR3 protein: CASSPIFGTDEKLFF; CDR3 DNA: TGTGCCAGCAGCCCAATTTTCGGGACTGATGAAAAACTGTTTTTT
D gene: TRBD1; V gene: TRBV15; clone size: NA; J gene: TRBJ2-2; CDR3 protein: CATSRARQGSGELFF; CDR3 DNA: TGTGCCACCAGCAGAGCGAGACAGGGTTCCGGGGAGCTGTTTTTT
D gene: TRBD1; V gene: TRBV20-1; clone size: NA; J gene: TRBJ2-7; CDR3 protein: CSAHRQGASEQYF; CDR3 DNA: TGCAGTGCCCACAGACAGGGTGCATCCGAGCAGTACTTC
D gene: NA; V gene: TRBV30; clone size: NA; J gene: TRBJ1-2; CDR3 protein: CAWNVYSGNTF; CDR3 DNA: TGTGCCTGGAACGTGTACTCTGGAAACACCTTC